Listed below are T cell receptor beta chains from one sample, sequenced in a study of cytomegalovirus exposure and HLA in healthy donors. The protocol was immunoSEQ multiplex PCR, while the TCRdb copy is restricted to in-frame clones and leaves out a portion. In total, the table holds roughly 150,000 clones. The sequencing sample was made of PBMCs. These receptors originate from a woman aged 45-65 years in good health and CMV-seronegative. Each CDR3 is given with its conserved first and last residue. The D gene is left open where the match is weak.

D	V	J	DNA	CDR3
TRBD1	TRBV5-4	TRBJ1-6	TGTGCCAGCAGCCCAGACAGGGGGAATTCACCCCTCCACTTT	CASSPDRGNSPLHF
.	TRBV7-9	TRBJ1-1	TGTGCCAGCAGCATGTGGACGACAGATAGAGCTTTCTTT	CASSMWTTDRAFF
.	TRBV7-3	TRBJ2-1	TGTGCCAGCAGCACCACAGGGGTCGCGGGAAGGATTAATGAGCAGTTCTTC	CASSTTGVAGRINEQFF
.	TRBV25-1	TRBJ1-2	TGTGCCAGGACAGGTTTACGGGGCTACACCTTC	CARTGLRGYTF
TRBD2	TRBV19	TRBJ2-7	TGTGCCAGTAGTATTTCCCCTAGCGGGCAAACCTACGAGCAGTACTTC	CASSISPSGQTYEQYF
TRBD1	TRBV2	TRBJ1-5	TGTGCCAGCAGCCCCGGGACAGGGATGGATCAGCCCCAGCATTTT	CASSPGTGMDQPQHF
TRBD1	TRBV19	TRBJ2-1	TGTGCCAGTAGTACGGGACAGGGGGTCGTGAATGAGCAGTTCTTC	CASSTGQGVVNEQFF
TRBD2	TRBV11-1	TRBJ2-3	TGTGCCAGCAGCTTAGGACCGGGAGGGGATACGCAGTATTTT	CASSLGPGGDTQYF
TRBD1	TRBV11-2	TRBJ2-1	TGTGCCAGCAGCACCCGGACAGGGTTGACCTACAATGAGCAGTTCTTC	CASSTRTGLTYNEQFF
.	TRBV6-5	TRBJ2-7	TGTGCCAGCAGTTACGCCGGTGAGGGTGCCCACGAGCAGTACTTC	CASSYAGEGAHEQYF
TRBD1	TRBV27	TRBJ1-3	TGTGCCAGCAGCGCCGGGACAGGGGTTTTCGGAAACACCATATATTTT	CASSAGTGVFGNTIYF
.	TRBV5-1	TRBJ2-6	TGCGCCAGCAGCGCAACAGGGTTGTTACTATCTGGGGCCAACGTCCTGACTTTC	CASSATGLLLSGANVLTF
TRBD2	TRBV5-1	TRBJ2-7	TGCGCCAGCAGCTTGGCGCCCGGGACTAGCTCCTACGAGCAGTACTTC	CASSLAPGTSSYEQYF
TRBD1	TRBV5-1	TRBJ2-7	TGCGCCAGCAGCTCCGGGACAGGGGTGCGCGACGAGCAGTACTTC	CASSSGTGVRDEQYF
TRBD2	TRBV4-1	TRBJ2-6	TGCGCCAGCAGCCAAGATCTCGGGGGGGGGCCTGGGGCCAACGTCCTGACTTTC	CASSQDLGGGPGANVLTF
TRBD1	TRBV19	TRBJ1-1	TGTGCCAGTAGTATAGTCAGGGGGACTGAAGCTTTCTTT	CASSIVRGTEAFF
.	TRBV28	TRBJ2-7	TGTGCCAGCAGCGGGCCTACAGGATCCGAGCAGTACTTC	CASSGPTGSEQYF
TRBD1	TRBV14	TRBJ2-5	TGTGCCAGCAGCCTATGGGACAGCTCCCGGGAGACCCAGTACTTC	CASSLWDSSRETQYF
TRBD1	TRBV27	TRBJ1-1	TGTGCCAGCAGTACCCGGACAGGGGGGACCACTGAAGCTTTCTTT	CASSTRTGGTTEAFF
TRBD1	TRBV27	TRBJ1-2	TGTGCCAGCAGTTCCACGGACAGGTTCAGCTATGGCTACACCTTC	CASSSTDRFSYGYTF
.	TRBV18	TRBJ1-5	TGTGCCAGCTCACCTGGGGAGGGGGCCCAGCATTTT	CASSPGEGAQHF
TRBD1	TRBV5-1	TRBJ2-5	TGCGCCAGCAGCTTTGGGACAGTGGAAGAGACCCAGTACTTC	CASSFGTVEETQYF
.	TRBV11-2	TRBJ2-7	TGTGCCAGCAGCTCCTTCGACGGAGGGGAGCAGTACTTC	CASSSFDGGEQYF
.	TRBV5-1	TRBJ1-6	TGCGCCAGTTACTCGAATTTGAATTCACCCCTCCACTTT	CASYSNLNSPLHF
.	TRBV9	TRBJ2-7	TGTGCCAGCAGCTCAACCGGCGGGGTGGGAGAGCAGTACTTC	CASSSTGGVGEQYF